The 12 T cell receptor beta chains listed next were all sequenced from one sample in a study of neurological immune-mediated disorders. In TCRdb, the 5' RACE reads were re-called with MiXCR into one record per CDR3 protein. The sample yields over 65,000 distinct CDR3 sequences, approximately 2.8% seen once. Sample: PBMCs. These TCRs come from a woman under 40 with multiple sclerosis.

This clonotype was observed at least ten times. J is TRBJ2-1 and V is TRBV20-1, with 14 bases that match TRBD2. The CDR3 sequence is 14 residues long. After removal of 5 bases from V and 5 bases from J, the junction contained 2 bases not matched to a gene. Per the germline V gene, CDR1 is DFQATT and CDR2 is SNEGSKA (reference sequence). The DNA for the CDR3 is TGCAGTGCTTGGACTAGCGGGAGGAACAATGAGCAGTTCTTC. Translated: CSAWTSGRNNEQFF.

This clonotype came up a few times. Given a much more abundant clone one base away, this may be a read error. The gene calls are TRBV27 and TRBJ2-1, with 7 bases fitting TRBD2. Germline CDR1 and CDR2: MNHEY and SMNVEV (reference sequence). The CDR3 is made up of 12 amino acids. The CDR3 reads CASNSGFNAQFF. For the CDR3, the DNA is TGTGCCAGCAATAGCGGGTTTAATGCGCAGTTCTTC.

Ten or more counts support this clonotype. This chain joins TRBV29-1 and TRBJ2-1, with D perhaps matching TRBD2 (6 bases). CDR1 is SQVTM, CDR2 ANQGSEA, per germline. Trimming took 7 bases from V and 6 from J, leaving 13 bases between them. The CDR3 is made up of 12 amino acids. Written as DNA, the CDR3 is TGCAGCGCCAAACGACTAGGCAATGAGCAGTTCTTC. Encoded protein: CSAKRLGNEQFF.

The J gene is TRBJ2-1, the V gene TRBV20-1, with TRBD2 identical over 9 bases. The germline V gene encodes CDR1 DFQATT and CDR2 SNEGSKA (reference sequence). After removal of 0 bases from V and 6 bases from J, the junction contained 6 bases not matched to a gene. The CDR3 has 15 amino acids. CDR3: CSARDLAGEGNEQFF. The CDR3 nucleotides are TGCAGTGCTAGAGATTTAGCGGGAGAGGGCAATGAGCAGTTCTTC.

The gene calls are TRBV7-7 and TRBJ1-1; D remains unclear. This CDR3 contains 9 residues. Germline V CDR1 and CDR2: SSHAT, FNYEAQ (reference sequence). The CDR3 region is CAITLLAFF. As DNA, the CDR3 is TGTGCTATAACCCTTTTAGCTTTCTTT. Full variable domain (remainder filled in from reference TRBV7-7 and TRBJ1-1): GAGVSQSPRYKVTKRGQDVTLRCDPISSHATLYWYQQALGQGPEFLTYFNYEAQPDKSGLPSDRFSAERPEGSISTLTIQRTEQRDSAMYRCAITLLAFFGQGTRLTVV.

This clonotype occurred a few times. This may come from a read error, since a much larger clone is one base off. The V gene is TRBV7-9, the J gene TRBJ1-5; D is unclear. The CDR3 spans 14 residues. The germline CDR1 and CDR2 sequences are SEHNR and FQNEAQ (reference sequence). The CDR3: CASSLTGSNQPQNF. The CDR3 DNA follows: TGTGCCAGCAGCTTAACGGGAAGCAATCAGCCCCAGAATTTT.

This clonotype was counted many times. V and J are TRBV20-1 and TRBJ2-3, with 13 bases that match TRBD2. Germline CDR1 reads DFQATT; CDR2 reads SNEGSKA (reference sequence). The CDR3 extends over 15 amino acids. Trimming removed 6 bases from V and 4 bases from J; junction bases left unmatched: 7. The CDR3 sequence: CSAGRTSGSPDTQYF. CDR3 bases: TGCAGTGCCGGAAGGACTAGCGGGAGCCCAGATACGCAGTATTTT.

This clonotype has a count of ten or more. The V and J genes are TRBV20-1 and TRBJ2-1, with 7 bases lining up with TRBD2. CDR3 length: 14 amino acids. The ends lost 0 bases at V and 7 bases at J; junction bases unmatched: 6. Germline CDR1 reads DFQATT; CDR2 reads SNEGSKA (reference sequence). CDR3 sequence (DNA): TGCAGTGCTAGAGACCCGTGGGGGGGGAATGAGCAGTTCTTC. This translates into CSARDPWGGNEQFF.

This clonotype was recorded many times. J is TRBJ2-7 and V is TRBV4-3; D gene unclear. The CDR3 consists of 15 residues. V gave up 0 bases and J gave up 4 bases, with 13 bases separating them. Germline loops: CDR1 LGHNA, CDR2 YSLEER. Here the CDR3 reads CASSQEVDGTYEQYF. The CDR3 DNA is TGCGCCAGCAGCCAAGAGGTAGATGGAACGTACGAGCAGTACTTC.

This clonotype was recorded many times. This sequence joins TRBV20-1 and TRBJ2-1, with TRBD1 matching over 7 bases. J gave up 0 bases and V 0 bases, and 20 bases lay outside the gene matches. The CDR3 runs 21 residues. Germline CDR1 and CDR2: DFQATT and SNEGSKA (reference sequence). The CDR3 coding sequence is TGCAGTGCTAGAGAAAGTCCTCAACAGGGGCTTTTGAGGGCCTCCTACAATGAGCAGTTCTTC. It specifies CSARESPQQGLLRASYNEQFF.

This clonotype was found many times. This chain uses TRBV6-6 with TRBJ2-5; 11 positions agree with TRBD2. V was clipped by 2 bases and J by 3 bases; unmatched bases: 8. The CDR3 loop spans 17 amino acids. Germline V gene lookup returns CDR1 MNHNY and CDR2 SVGAGI (reference sequence). The CDR3 reads CASSYPILGLAEETQYF. The CDR3 region has the DNA TGTGCCAGCAGTTACCCAATATTGGGACTAGCGGAAGAGACCCAGTACTTC.

This clonotype was picked up a small number of times. V and J are TRBV20-1 and TRBJ2-2; D gene uncertain. The CDR3 contains 13 residues. Germline CDR1 DFQATT, CDR2 SNEGSKA (reference sequence). V lost 3 bases, J lost 6 bases, and 11 bases lay in between. The CDR3 is CSARFAVAGELFF. Here the CDR3 DNA reads TGCAGTGCTAGGTTTGCGGTGGCCGGGGAGCTGTTTTTT.